The 5 T cell receptor beta chains in this list originate from one sample, sequenced in a study of molecular identifiers for immune sequencing clone quantification (dated by TCRdb to 2016 to 2018). The protocol used for the library was PCR. The sequencing machine was an Illumina HiSeq 4000. The raw public reads went through TCRdb reprocessing: fastp at Q25, MiXCR clone calling, in-frame beta chains kept. Records with the same CDR3 protein are collapsed into one entry carrying the most frequent genes and DNA. This sample comprises about 640,000 distinct CDR3 sequences, about 20% of them detected only once. The ten biggest clones cover 0.85% to 0.9% of the sample. The sample was naive CD8+ T cells from blood, with Jurkat cell RNA spiked in. The sample's cell subset or site, from its label and the paper: FACS-sorted CD8+CD4-CCR7+CD45RA+ naive T cells. Receptors were obtained from a human donor in good health. Some libraries in this study had Jurkat cell RNA spiked in.

This clonotype was seen at least ten times. The chain is built from TRBV11-3 and TRBJ2-3, with TRBD1 identical over 7 bases. This CDR3 has 14 amino acids. V lost 5 bases to trimming and J lost 0 bases; unmatched junction nucleotides: 2. Per germline, CDR1 SGHNT and CDR2 YENEEA. The CDR3 protein is CASSATGSTDTQYF. CDR3 DNA: TGTGCCAGCAGCGCGACAGGGAGCACAGATACGCAGTATTTT.

This clonotype was recorded many times. The J gene is TRBJ2-5, the V gene TRBV12-5, with 9 nucleotides matching TRBD1. Looked up from germline, CDR1 is LGHNT and CDR2 is FRNRAP. The J segment lost 2 bases and the V segment lost 5 bases, leaving 6 bases of the junction unmatched. The CDR3 contains 15 residues. The CDR3: CASGEGQGTQETQYF. In DNA form, the CDR3 reads TGTGCTAGTGGTGAAGGACAGGGGACACAAGAGACCCAGTACTTC.

With regard to this clonotype: A read error is possible here, since a much larger clone lies one base away. The chain has TRBV9 and TRBJ2-5; no reliable D call. Germline CDR1 SGDLS, CDR2 YYNGEE. The CDR3 covers 14 residues. V shed 4 bases and J shed 1 base, with 11 bases lying between them. The DNA of the CDR3 is TGTGCCAGCAGCAACGACACCCTCCAAGAGACCCAGTACTTC. This encodes CASSNDTLQETQYF.

This clonotype was observed many times. The chain is built from TRBV7-9 and TRBJ2-5, with a tentative D call TRBD1 (5 bases). The CDR3 length is 13 residues. With 6 bases removed from V and 4 bases from J, the gap between germline ends came to 12 bases. Germline CDR1 is SEHNR and CDR2 is FQNEAQ (reference sequence). DNA of the CDR3: TGTGCCAGCAGGGGGCCGTTTGTAGAGACCCAGTACTTC. Translating gives CASRGPFVETQYF. Complete variable domain (other parts from reference TRBV7-9 and TRBJ2-5): DTGVSQNPRHKITKRGQNVTFRCDPISEHNRLYWYRQTLGQGPEFLTYFQNEAQLEKSRLLSDRFSAERPKGSFSTLEIQRTEQGDSAMYLCASRGPFVETQYFGPGTRLLVL.

This chain joins TRBV4-3 and TRBJ1-1; 8 nucleotides agree with TRBD1. Per the germline V gene, CDR1 is LGHNA and CDR2 is YSLEER. The CDR3 is 15 residues long. The junction had 6 bases not matched to a gene; V was cut back by 0 bases and J by 6 bases. For the CDR3, the DNA is TGCGCCAGCAGCCAAGACAGGGGGCTTGGGTCTGAAGCTTTCTTT. Translated, it gives CASSQDRGLGSEAFF.